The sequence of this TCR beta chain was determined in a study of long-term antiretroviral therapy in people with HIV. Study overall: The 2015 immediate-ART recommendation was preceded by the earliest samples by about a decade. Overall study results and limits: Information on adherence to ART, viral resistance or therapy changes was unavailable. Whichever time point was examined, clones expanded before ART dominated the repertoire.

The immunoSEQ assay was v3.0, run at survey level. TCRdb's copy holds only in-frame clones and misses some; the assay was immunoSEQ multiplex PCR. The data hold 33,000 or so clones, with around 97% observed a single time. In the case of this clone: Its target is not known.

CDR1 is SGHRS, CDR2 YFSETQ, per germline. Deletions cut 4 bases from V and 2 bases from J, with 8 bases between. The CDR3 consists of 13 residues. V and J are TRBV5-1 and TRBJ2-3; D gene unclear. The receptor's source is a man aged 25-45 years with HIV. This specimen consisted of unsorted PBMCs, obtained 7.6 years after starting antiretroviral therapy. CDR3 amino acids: CASSPLTTDTQYF. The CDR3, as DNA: TGCGCCAGCAGCCCCCTCACCACAGATACGCAGTATTTT.